Listed here are 14 T cell receptor beta chains from one sample, sequenced in a study of blood T cell repertoires in COVID-19. Only in-frame clones appear in the TCRdb table, and some are missing; sequencing was by immunoSEQ multiplex PCR. The sample includes about 170,000 clones, just over 90% of them seen just once. Sequencing was performed on peripheral blood. All receptors come from a young man with COVID-19, enrolled during active disease.

This chain links TRBV5-4 with TRBJ1-1, with D uncertain. The CDR3 is made up of 14 amino acids. Germline CDR1 is SGHNT and CDR2 is YYREEE (reference sequence). V lost 0 bases and J lost 1, with 7 bases in between. DNA of the CDR3: TGTGCCAGCAGCTTGGGTCGGGGGAACACTGAAGCTTTCTTT. Its translation is CASSLGRGNTEAFF.

The chain carries TRBV27 and TRBJ1-1, with TRBD1 as a possible D gene (6 bases). Trimming shortened V by 5 bases and J by 2 bases, and 12 bases separated the two germline ends. Germline-derived CDR1 and CDR2 are MNHEY and SMNVEV (reference sequence). The CDR3 has 14 amino acids. The DNA for the CDR3 is TGTGCCAGCAGTCGCCGGACAGCCAACACTGAAGCTTTCTTT. Protein product: CASSRRTANTEAFF.

V gene TRBV12-3 or TRBV12-4 combines with J gene TRBJ1-2; D is undetermined. Between the trimmed V and J ends, which lost 6 bases and 8 bases, there was a span of 16 bases. This CDR3 spans 13 amino acids. In DNA, the CDR3 is TGTGCCAGCAGCCATGTGGAGGGCGACGGCTACACCTTC. Protein product: CASSHVEGDGYTF.

V usage is TRBV25-1 and J usage is TRBJ2-3; 7 positions agree with TRBD2. Germline V lookup: CDR1 MGHDK, CDR2 SYGVNS. CDR3 length: 14 residues. With 11 bases clipped from V and 2 bases from J, the junction kept 10 bases outside the gene matches. In DNA form, the CDR3 reads TGTGCCCGACCTGGGGGGGATCTCACAGATACGCAGTATTTT. It specifies CARPGGDLTDTQYF.

This chain connects TRBV6-1 to TRBJ2-1; the match to TRBD2 covers 10 bases. The CDR3 runs 18 residues. Trimming removed 1 base from V and 6 bases from J; junction bases left unmatched: 12. Germline CDR1 and CDR2: MNHNS and SASEGT. The CDR3 loop is CASSEGMSGRAGSNEQFF. CDR3 nucleotide sequence: TGTGCCAGCAGTGAAGGGATGAGCGGGAGGGCAGGATCCAATGAGCAGTTCTTC.

This sequence joins TRBV4-3 and TRBJ2-7; 9 nucleotides match TRBD2. Germline CDR1 is LGHNA and CDR2 is YSLEER. The J segment lost 4 bases and the V segment lost 1 base, leaving 2 bases of the junction unmatched. The length of the CDR3 is 14 residues. In DNA form, the CDR3 reads TGCGCCAGCAGCCAAGTGACTAGCGGATACGAGCAGTACTTC. This encodes CASSQVTSGYEQYF.

The chain joins TRBV30 to TRBJ1-2; D remains unclear. Trimming took 0 bases from V and 2 from J, leaving 7 bases between them. Per germline, CDR1 GTSNPN and CDR2 SVGIG (reference sequence). This CDR3 is 13 amino acids long. In DNA, the CDR3 is TGTGCCTGGAGTGTTGTCTCCAACTATGGCTACACCTTC. Its translation: CAWSVVSNYGYTF. Full variable domain (rest looked up from reference TRBV30 and TRBJ1-2): SQTIHQWPATLVQPVGSPLSLECTVEGTSNPNLYWYRQAAGRGLQLLFYSVGIGQISSEVPQNLSASRPQDRQFILSSKKLLLSDSGFYLCAWSVVSNYGYTFGSGTRLTVV.

V usage is TRBV30 and J usage is TRBJ1-2; D call uncertain. CDR1 is GTSNPN, CDR2 SVGIG, per germline (reference sequence). Deletions cut 1 base from V and 5 bases from J, with 23 bases between. The CDR3 totals 17 residues. The CDR3 reads CAWSGVGRPEGLYGYTF. The CDR3 bases are TGTGCCTGGAGTGGGGTGGGGAGACCCGAAGGTCTATATGGCTACACCTTC.

The V gene is TRBV28, the J gene TRBJ2-7; the D gene is possibly TRBD2 (6 bases). The CDR3 is made up of 14 amino acids. The germline V and J ends were trimmed by 5 bases and 3 bases, with 14 bases remaining between them. CDR1 and CDR2 from the germline V gene are MDHEN and SYDVKM. The CDR3 nucleotides read TGTGCCAGCAGTGCGAATGGAGGGGACTACGAGCAGTACTTC. Translated: CASSANGGDYEQYF. The full variable domain, completed using reference TRBV28 and TRBJ2-7, is DVKVTQSSRYLVKRTGEKVFLECVQDMDHENMFWYRQDPGLGLRLIYFSYDVKMKEKGDIPEGYSVSREKKERFSLILESASTNQTSMYLCASSANGGDYEQYFGPGTRLTVT.

In this sample, this clone turned up once. The chain recombines TRBV4-3 with TRBJ2-1, with D uncertain. Per germline, CDR1 LGHNA and CDR2 YSLEER. The length of the CDR3 is 14 residues. The V gene lost 1 base and the J gene lost 13 bases, with 17 bases spanning the gap. CDR3 loop: CASSQGVRPRIQFF. CDR3 DNA: TGCGCCAGCAGCCAAGGGGTCAGGCCAAGGATCCAGTTCTTC.

This clone was recorded a few times. V and J are TRBV7-3 and TRBJ2-1, with a tentative D call TRBD1 (5 bases). Trimming removed 4 bases from V and 2 bases from J, with 15 bases in between. The CDR3 runs to 16 residues. Looked up from germline, CDR1 is SGHTA and CDR2 is FQGTGA. CDR3 in amino acids: CASSSGRGRAYNEQFF. The CDR3 DNA reads as TGTGCCAGCAGCTCAGGTAGGGGCCGAGCCTACAATGAGCAGTTCTTC.

The chain carries TRBV4-3 and TRBJ1-6; D remains unclear. The CDR3 spans 12 residues. Germline V gene lookup returns CDR1 LGHNA and CDR2 YSLEER. Trimming stripped 0 bases from V and 10 bases from J, with 4 bases between. CDR3 loop: CASSQDRSPLHF. The CDR3 DNA reads as TGCGCCAGCAGCCAAGATAGATCACCCCTCCACTTT.

This sequence joins TRBV29-1 and TRBJ1-2; 7 nucleotides agree with TRBD1. The CDR3 sequence is 14 residues long. V lost 4 bases, J lost 0 bases, and 5 bases stayed unmatched. The germline V gene has CDR1 SQVTM and CDR2 ANQGSEA. CDR3 in amino acids: CSVGKQGSNYGYTF. DNA of the CDR3: TGCAGCGTTGGGAAACAGGGGTCTAACTATGGCTACACCTTC.

The V and J genes are TRBV24-1 and TRBJ2-1, with a tentative D call TRBD1 (5 bases). Deletions cut 2 bases from V and 7 bases from J, with 8 bases between. The germline gives CDR1 KGHDR, CDR2 SFDVKD. This CDR3 has 13 amino acids. The CDR3 bases are TGTGCCACCAGTGATTGGACACTTAATGAGCAGTTCTTC. Its protein product is CATSDWTLNEQFF.